This TCR beta chain is from a study of identical twins. General study findings and limits: Model-predicted out-of-frame TCR alpha sharing fell below observed values in monozygotic twins.

V was cut by 4 bases and J by 0 bases, with 8 bases left in between. The CDR3 loop spans 15 amino acids. Germline CDR1 is SGDLS and CDR2 is YYNGEE. One entry per CDR3 protein, called by TCRdb with MiXCR from the 5' RACE reads. The repertoire holds some 760,000 distinct CDR3 sequences, over 15% seen once, with under 15% in the top ten. Worth noting for this clonotype: Its antigen remains unidentified.

These data are also associated with another study on T cells expressing NK-cell markers.

V usage is TRBV9 and J usage is TRBJ2-6; no reliable D call. The TCR was taken from a woman between 18 and 29 years old in good health. The sequenced sample was PBMCs. The DNA of the CDR3 is TGTGCCAGCAGCCAGCACCCCTCTGGGGCCAACGTCCTGACTTTC. Protein sequence: CASSQHPSGANVLTF. The entire variable domain, with the rest obtained from reference TRBV9 and TRBJ2-6, is as follows: DSGVTQTPKHLITATGQRVTLRCSPRSGDLSVYWYQQSLDQGLQFLIQYYNGEERAKGNILERFSAQQFPDLHSELNLSSLELGDSALYFCASSQHPSGANVLTFGAGSRLTVL.